This is a list of T cell receptor beta chains from one sample in a study of spatial heterogeneity in lung cancer. A single record per CDR3 protein comes from TCRdb applying MiXCR to the 5' RACE reads. The sample consists of roughly 32,000 distinct CDR3 sequences, around 9.3% of them appearing once. This specimen was PBMCs, taken at follow-up. The receptors here all came from a female donor with early-stage non-small cell lung cancer. CDR3s leave out the opening cysteine and the closing phenylalanine or tryptophan.

V | length | CDR3
TRBV10-3 | 12 | AISGAGSSYEQY
TRBV29-1 | 14 | SVGGGYASTKNIQY
TRBV11-2 | 11 | ASSLGAGGTQY
TRBV6-2/TRBV6-3 | 11 | ASSYRGDNEQF
TRBV19 | 17 | ASSIRGEPGLATYNEQF
TRBV29-1 | 13 | SVRDGTGSFYGYT
TRBV7-9 | 9 | ASRGADTQY
TRBV28 | 12 | ASSHRGLQETQY
TRBV7-9 | 12 | ASLQVPGANVLT
TRBV7-2 | 14 | ASSLAPGSSGAARY
TRBV15 | 15 | ATSRVEGSGATDTQY
TRBV28 | 11 | ASSLWDTGTQY
TRBV6-5 | 12 | ASSDPQGSTEAF
TRBV6-2/TRBV6-3 | 12 | ASRSLLRGETQY
TRBV18 | 14 | ASSQLRGGVNNEQF
TRBV29-1 | 12 | SAVTWAGGTEAF
TRBV13 | 14 | ASSLGGGTEYNEQF
TRBV5-1 | 13 | ASSNSPQVNTEAF
TRBV6-6 | 12 | ASSPVGADQPQH
TRBV20-1 | 14 | SASPKGLGHGAPLH
TRBV2 | 14 | ASSESASSDTGELF
TRBV7-9 | 14 | ASSLASVQGNYGYT
TRBV29-1 | 14 | SVAGLAGGHYNEQF
TRBV28 | 13 | ASSPVALPTGELF
TRBV7-9 | 11 | ASSWGTQETQY
TRBV29-1 | 13 | SVVGDRENTGELF
TRBV6-2/TRBV6-3 | 9 | ASGENGGYT
TRBV20-1 | 10 | SAPLRGGEQY
TRBV4-1 | 13 | ASSQALSAWETQY
TRBV20-1 | 14 | SARKGLGPMNTEAF
TRBV7-2 | 13 | ASSRLSSGANVLT
TRBV3-2 | 12 | ASSQERSSYEQY
TRBV12-3/TRBV12-4 | 12 | ATSYSSYNSPLH
TRBV27 | 12 | ASPGPRGLCGYT
TRBV18 | 14 | ASSPKSGGRGETQY
TRBV19 | 11 | ASGRDPQTEAF
TRBV2 | 13 | ASSPDRGRRETQY
TRBV19 | 13 | ASSISGGENQPQH
TRBV3-1 | 10 | ASSQASTEAF
TRBV12-3/TRBV12-4 | 16 | ASSLARQGFLSTDTQY
TRBV20-1 | 15 | SARAPRGGEGNQPQH
TRBV7-3 | 12 | ASSLTVTGNTIY
TRBV20-1 | 11 | SARGGAQNGYT
TRBV29-1 | 10 | AYQSVNTEAF
TRBV28 | 12 | ASRNSYSNQPQH